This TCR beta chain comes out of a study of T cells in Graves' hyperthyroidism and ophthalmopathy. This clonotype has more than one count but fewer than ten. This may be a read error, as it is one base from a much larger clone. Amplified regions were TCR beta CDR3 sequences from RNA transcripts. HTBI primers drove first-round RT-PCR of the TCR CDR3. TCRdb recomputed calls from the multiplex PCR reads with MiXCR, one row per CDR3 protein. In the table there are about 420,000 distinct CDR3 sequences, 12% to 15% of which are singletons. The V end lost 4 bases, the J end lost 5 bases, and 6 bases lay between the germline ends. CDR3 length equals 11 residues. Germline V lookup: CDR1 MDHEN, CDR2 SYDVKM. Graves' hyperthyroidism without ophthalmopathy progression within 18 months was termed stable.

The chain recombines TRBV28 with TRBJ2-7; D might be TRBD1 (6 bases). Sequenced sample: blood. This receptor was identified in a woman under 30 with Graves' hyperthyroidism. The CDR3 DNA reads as TGTGCCAGCAGTTACAGGGACGAGCAGTACTTC. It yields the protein CASSYRDEQYF.